Listed below are T cell receptor beta chains from one sample, sequenced in a study of T cell repertoires in cytomegalovirus infection. The antigens for these receptors are not known. TCRdb used MiXCR to reprocess the reads, holding one entry per CDR3 protein. The table lists 400,000 to 600,000 distinct CDR3 sequences, about 39% of them singletons. The sequencing used cultured PBMCs, collected from culture after CMV antigen stimulation. The receptors originated from a human donor in good health (CMV status not recorded). Some clones in this sample may be carry-over from other donors' samples. Both conserved end residues are part of each CDR3. D genes are given only for firm matches. Clone size is shown for a subset of rows, as once, few, many or a class of expanded clone.

V: TRBV7-6
D: -
size: few
J: TRBJ1-5
CDR3: CASSPVYNQPQRF
DNA: TGTGCCAGCAGCCCAGTATACAATCAGCCCCAGCGTTTT

V: TRBV7-2
D: TRBD2
size: -
J: TRBJ2-1
CDR3: CASSPPSGGGYNEQFF
DNA: TGTGCCAGCAGCCCCCCCAGCGGGGGGGGGTACAATGAGCAGTTCTTC

V: TRBV15
D: -
size: -
J: TRBJ1-3
CDR3: CATSRDEWTGNTIYF
DNA: TGTGCCACCAGCAGAGATGAGTGGACTGGAAACACCATATATTTT

V: TRBV2
D: TRBD1
size: -
J: TRBJ1-2
CDR3: CASNLGQGNYGYTF
DNA: TGTGCCAGCAACCTTGGACAGGGCAACTATGGCTACACCTTC

V: TRBV27
D: -
size: -
J: TRBJ2-7
CDR3: CASSNRFPGESDEQYF
DNA: TGTGCCAGCAGTAACCGCTTTCCAGGAGAATCCGACGAGCAGTACTTC

V: TRBV19
D: -
size: -
J: TRBJ2-2
CDR3: CATRRQGSTGELFF
DNA: TGTGCCACCCGTCGGCAGGGGAGCACCGGGGAGCTGTTTTTT

V: TRBV12-3/TRBV12-4
D: TRBD2
size: few
J: TRBJ2-5
CDR3: CASSYRTSGGTQYF
DNA: TGTGCCAGCAGTTATAGGACTAGCGGAGGGACCCAGTACTTC

V: TRBV7-2
D: -
size: -
J: TRBJ1-4
CDR3: CASSLLPGGEKLFF
DNA: TGTGCCAGCAGCTTACTCCCTGGGGGTGAAAAACTGTTTTTT

V: TRBV29-1
D: -
size: -
J: TRBJ2-3
CDR3: CSSLYSTDTQYF
DNA: TGCAGCTCCCTGTATAGCACAGATACGCAGTATTTT

V: TRBV7-2
D: TRBD2
size: -
J: TRBJ2-5
CDR3: CASSPRGEETQYF
DNA: TGTGCCAGCAGCCCCCGGGGGGAAGAGACCCAGTACTTC

V: TRBV2
D: TRBD1
size: -
J: TRBJ1-5
CDR3: CASSVGTGGNQPQHF
DNA: TGTGCCAGCAGTGTAGGGACAGGAGGGAATCAGCCCCAGCATTTT

V: TRBV7-2
D: -
size: many
J: TRBJ2-3
CDR3: CASSYTDTQYF
DNA: TGTGCCAGCAGCTACACAGATACGCAGTATTTT

V: TRBV7-8
D: TRBD2
size: many
J: TRBJ2-5
CDR3: CASSLGLADFQETQYF
DNA: TGTGCCAGCAGCTTAGGACTAGCGGACTTCCAAGAGACCCAGTACTTC

V: TRBV7-2
D: TRBD2
size: many
J: TRBJ2-4
CDR3: CASSLTPGTSAILAKNIQYF
DNA: TGTGCCAGCAGCTTAACCCCGGGGACTAGCGCGATTCTAGCCAAAAACATTCAGTACTTC

V: TRBV6-6
D: -
size: -
J: TRBJ1-5
CDR3: CASSYSMDQPQHF
DNA: TGTGCCAGCAGTTACTCGATGGACCAGCCCCAGCATTTT

V: TRBV7-2
D: -
size: -
J: TRBJ1-1
CDR3: CASSLAGAVDTEAFF
DNA: TGTGCCAGCAGCTTAGCAGGGGCCGTGGACACTGAAGCTTTCTTT

V: TRBV7-6
D: -
size: -
J: TRBJ1-1
CDR3: CASSFNRAANTEAFF
DNA: TGTGCCAGCAGCTTCAACAGGGCCGCGAACACTGAAGCTTTCTTT

V: TRBV7-4
D: -
size: -
J: TRBJ1-2
CDR3: CASSHTGYRNYGYTF
DNA: TGTGCCAGCAGCCATACAGGGTATCGGAACTATGGCTACACCTTC

V: TRBV10-3
D: -
size: -
J: TRBJ2-1
CDR3: CAISEYSYDEQFF
DNA: TGTGCCATCAGTGAGTATAGTTACGATGAGCAGTTCTTC

V: TRBV7-6
D: -
size: -
J: TRBJ2-1
CDR3: CASSPLGLEQFF
DNA: TGTGCCAGCAGCCCCCTGGGACTTGAGCAGTTCTTC

V: TRBV12-3/TRBV12-4
D: -
size: -
J: TRBJ2-3
CDR3: CASTPGRGDTQYF
DNA: TGTGCCAGCACCCCTGGCAGAGGAGATACGCAGTATTTT

V: TRBV7-9
D: TRBD2
size: -
J: TRBJ2-5
CDR3: CASIIRGTRDQETQYF
DNA: TGTGCCAGCATCATAAGAGGGACTAGGGACCAAGAGACCCAGTACTTC

V: TRBV10-2
D: -
size: few
J: TRBJ2-7
CDR3: CASNGNRGHEQYF
DNA: TGCGCCAGCAATGGGAACCGTGGCCACGAGCAGTACTTC

V: TRBV12-3/TRBV12-4
D: -
size: -
J: TRBJ2-7
CDR3: CASRRGSGTDLYEQYF
DNA: TGTGCCAGCAGGCGGGGTTCCGGGACAGACCTGTACGAGCAGTACTTC

V: TRBV6-2/TRBV6-3
D: -
size: -
J: TRBJ2-7
CDR3: CASSYSGTYSYEQYF
DNA: TGTGCCAGCAGTTACAGTGGAACTTACTCCTACGAGCAGTACTTC

V: TRBV7-9
D: -
size: -
J: TRBJ2-3
CDR3: CASAGGLAGTGAQYF
DNA: TGTGCCAGCGCCGGCGGACTAGCTGGAACAGGGGCGCAGTATTTT

V: TRBV7-2
D: TRBD2
size: -
J: TRBJ2-1
CDR3: CASRPSLAGGPGEQFF
DNA: TGTGCCAGCAGACCCTCACTAGCGGGAGGGCCGGGTGAGCAGTTCTTC

V: TRBV7-9
D: -
size: -
J: TRBJ2-1
CDR3: CASSLGGTYNDQFF
DNA: TGTGCCAGCAGCTTAGGGGGGACCTACAATGATCAGTTCTTC

V: TRBV12-3/TRBV12-4
D: TRBD2
size: -
J: TRBJ2-2
CDR3: CASSLAPHTLRLADDTGELFF
DNA: TGTGCCAGCAGTTTAGCCCCGCATACCCTCCGACTAGCGGACGACACCGGGGAGCTGTTTTTT